This passage covers 30 T cell receptor beta chains from one sample sequenced in a study of T cells in localized non-small cell lung cancer. Profiling relied on immunoSEQ multiplex PCR, and the TCRdb table lists in-frame clones only, not all of them. This sample has about 77,000 clones; approximately 90% occur once, and the top ten carry around 20%. Here the sequenced sample was peripheral blood, taken before any cancer treatment. Receptors were obtained from a woman aged 35-75 years with stage I squamous cell lung carcinoma.

This sequence joins TRBV7-3 and TRBJ2-2, with D uncertain. V gave up 4 bases and J gave up 5 bases, with 8 bases separating them. This CDR3 spans 13 amino acids. Germline CDR1 reads SGHTA; CDR2 reads FQGTGA. In DNA form, the CDR3 reads TGTGCCAGCAGCTCTCAAGGTACCGGGGAGCTGTTTTTT. Translated, it gives CASSSQGTGELFF.

The V call is TRBV6-5, the J call TRBJ1-2, with a tentative D call TRBD1 (6 bases). V gave up 6 bases and J gave up 8 bases, with 22 bases separating them. This CDR3 has 15 residues. The germline gives CDR1 MNHEY, CDR2 SVGAGI. The CDR3 here is CASSREWTEARGYTF. The CDR3 region has the DNA TGTGCCAGCAGCCGGGAGTGGACAGAGGCTAGGGGCTACACCTTC.

The chain has TRBV28 and TRBJ1-2, with TRBD1 matching over 7 bases. In germline, CDR1 is MDHEN, CDR2 SYDVKM. The CDR3 contains 13 residues. Germline trimming cut 3 bases from V and 4 bases from J; bases unmatched to any gene: 2. CDR3 in amino acids: CASSLGQPYGYTF. The CDR3 bases are TGTGCCAGCAGTTTGGGACAGCCCTATGGCTACACCTTC.

The chain is built from TRBV5-1 and TRBJ2-5; D ambiguous. V lost 0 bases and J lost 2, with 8 bases in between. This CDR3 has 14 amino acids. Germline V gives CDR1 SGHRS, CDR2 YFSETQ. CDR3 amino acids: CASSLVPRQETQYF. The CDR3 coding sequence is TGCGCCAGCAGCTTGGTCCCTCGTCAAGAGACCCAGTACTTC. Together with reference TRBV5-1 and TRBJ2-5, the CDR3 gives the full variable domain: KAGVTQTPRYLIKTRGQQVTLSCSPISGHRSVSWYQQTPGQGLQFLFEYFSETQRNKGNFPGRFSGRQFSNSRSEMNVSTLELGDSALYLCASSLVPRQETQYFGPGTRLLVL.

This clone was seen a few times. The chain recombines TRBV28 with TRBJ1-6; tentative D call: TRBD1 (5 bases). CDR3 length equals 15 residues. Deletions cut 5 bases from V and 5 bases from J, with 13 bases between. CDR1 is MDHEN and CDR2 is SYDVKM in the germline V gene. The CDR3 region has the DNA TGTGCCAGCAGTCCCGGGGACCGCGATAATTCACCCCTCCACTTT. Protein sequence: CASSPGDRDNSPLHF.

The chain has TRBV5-4 and TRBJ2-5, with D tentatively TRBD2 (5 bases). Germline V gene sequence: CDR1 SGHNT, CDR2 YYREEE (reference sequence). This CDR3 spans 13 amino acids. Trimming removed 6 bases from V and 4 bases from J, with 13 bases in between. The CDR3 loop reads CASTPPSGETQYF. In nucleotides, the CDR3 is TGTGCCAGCACCCCTCCGAGCGGAGAGACCCAGTACTTC.

The V call is TRBV10-2, the J call TRBJ2-5; D remains ambiguous. CDR3 length: 11 amino acids. CDR1 is WSHSY, CDR2 SAAADI, per germline. The V gene lost 3 bases and the J gene lost 3 bases, with 2 bases spanning the gap. The chain's CDR3 is CASSEEETQYF. The CDR3, as DNA: TGCGCCAGCAGTGAAGAAGAGACCCAGTACTTC.

CDR3 nucleotides: TGCAGCGTTGGGGGGCGGAGCACAGATACGCAGTATTTT. This codes for CSVGGRSTDTQYF. The chain uses TRBV29-1 and TRBJ2-3; TRBD1 is a possible D gene (6 bases). This CDR3 contains 13 residues. The germline gives CDR1 SQVTM, CDR2 ANQGSEA. Trimming left V 4 bases short and J 0 bases short, with 8 bases between.

This chain connects TRBV5-4 to TRBJ1-2; possible D gene TRBD1, 6 bases. Germline-derived CDR1 and CDR2 are SGHNT and YYREEE (reference sequence). This CDR3 region has 12 residues. V was shortened by 1 base and J by 11 bases, with 12 bases between the two germline ends. CDR3 coding DNA: TGTGCCAGCAGCTTGTCGGGGGCGGATTACACCTTC. It yields the protein CASSLSGADYTF.

This rearrangement joins TRBV28 to TRBJ1-3; D perhaps matches TRBD1 (6 bases). This CDR3 contains 15 residues. V was trimmed by 3 bases and J by 3 bases, leaving 12 bases between them. Germline CDR1 MDHEN, CDR2 SYDVKM. The CDR3 protein is CASSFRGGSGNTIYF. CDR3 coding DNA: TGTGCCAGCAGTTTTAGAGGGGGAAGTGGAAACACCATATATTTT.

J is TRBJ2-3 and V is TRBV5-1, with 10 bases lining up with TRBD2. The CDR3 totals 15 residues. Trimming removed 4 bases from V and 0 bases from J; junction bases left unmatched: 2. Germline V gives CDR1 SGHRS, CDR2 YFSETQ. The CDR3 sequence: CASSTLAGSTDTQYF. CDR3 DNA: TGCGCCAGCAGCACACTAGCGGGGAGCACAGATACGCAGTATTTT.

V and J are TRBV27 and TRBJ2-7; no reliable D call. V was cut by 0 bases and J by 3 bases, with 15 bases left in between. CDR3 length equals 16 residues. Per germline, CDR1 MNHEY and CDR2 SMNVEV (reference sequence). CDR3 amino acids: CASSLSMGNQDYEQYF. CDR3 nucleotide sequence: TGTGCCAGCAGTTTATCGATGGGGAACCAGGACTACGAGCAGTACTTC.

The chain is built from TRBV10-3 and TRBJ2-7; TRBD2 matches 14 bases. V lost 4 bases to trimming and J lost 2 bases; unmatched junction nucleotides: 7. The germline CDR1 and CDR2 sequences are ENHRY and SYGVKD. The CDR3 has 17 amino acids. Here the CDR3 reads CAISGGLAGADTYEQYF. In DNA form, the CDR3 reads TGTGCCATCAGTGGGGGACTAGCGGGGGCCGACACCTACGAGCAGTACTTC.

Only a few counts were recorded for this clone. The V and J genes are TRBV5-5 and TRBJ2-7, with TRBD1 identical over 8 bases. With V trimmed by 3 bases and J by 5 bases, 1 base remained unmatched. The CDR3 is 12 residues long. The germline gives CDR1 SGHKS, CDR2 YYEKEE (reference sequence). This CDR3 reads CASSWTGNEQYF. DNA of the CDR3: TGTGCCAGCAGCTGGACAGGGAACGAGCAGTACTTC.

The chain is built from TRBV5-6 and TRBJ1-2; perhaps TRBD1 as D (6 bases). The CDR3 spans 13 residues. Germline V lookup: CDR1 SGHDT, CDR2 YYEEEE. V lost 4 bases and J 5 bases, leaving 12 bases between the germline ends. CDR3 in amino acids: CASSLDSPYGYTF. CDR3 bases: TGTGCCAGCAGCCTGGACAGCCCTTATGGCTACACCTTC.

The chain employs TRBV2 and TRBJ2-1; perhaps TRBD2 as D (6 bases). There are 14 residues in the CDR3. CDR1 is SNHLY, CDR2 FYNNEI, per germline. V lost 7 bases and J lost 8, with 18 bases in between. The CDR3 spells CASTDYGGVDEQFF. Here the CDR3 DNA reads TGTGCCAGCACCGATTACGGGGGAGTCGATGAGCAGTTCTTC.

The chain couples TRBV18 to TRBJ2-6; no reliable D call. Trimming left V 1 base short and J 1 base short, with 2 bases between. CDR3 length: 14 amino acids. From germline, CDR1 is KGHSH and CDR2 LQKENI. CDR3 amino acids: CASSPRSGANVLTF. The CDR3 DNA follows: TGTGCCAGCTCACCACGGTCTGGGGCCAACGTCCTGACTTTC. The whole variable domain, remainder taken from reference TRBV18 and TRBJ2-6, is NAGVMQNPRHLVRRRGQEARLRCSPMKGHSHVYWYRQLPEEGLKFMVYLQKENIIDESGMPKERFSAEFPKEGPSILRIQQVVRGDSAAYFCASSPRSGANVLTFGAGSRLTVL.

CDR3 amino acids: CASSLGLRGGSSYNEQFF. In DNA, the CDR3 is TGTGCCAGCAGCTTGGGACTGCGCGGGGGGTCCTCCTACAATGAGCAGTTCTTC. This chain links TRBV5-4 with TRBJ2-1, with 8 bases fitting TRBD2. The CDR3 consists of 18 residues. CDR1 is SGHNT and CDR2 is YYREEE in the germline V gene (reference sequence). The junction had 8 bases not matched to a gene; V was cut back by 0 bases and J by 0 bases.

A word on this clone: Different DNA sequences within this sample yield the same CDR3. The chain carries TRBV5-4 and TRBJ1-2; 10 positions agree with TRBD1. CDR1 is SGHNT and CDR2 is YYREEE in the germline V gene (reference sequence). The ends lost 2 bases at V and 2 bases at J; junction bases unmatched: 3. The CDR3 contains 15 residues. The CDR3 loop is CASSLSGQGNYGYTF. Here the CDR3 DNA reads TGTGCCAGCAGCTTATCGGGACAGGGGAACTATGGCTACACCTTC.

The chain recombines TRBV7-9 with TRBJ1-2; D gene unclear. This CDR3 spans 14 amino acids. V lost 1 base, J lost 3 bases, and 9 bases lay in between. CDR1 and CDR2 (germline): SEHNR, FQNEAQ (reference sequence). The CDR3 region is CASSLGWGDYGYTF. Here the CDR3 DNA reads TGTGCCAGCAGCTTAGGTTGGGGAGACTATGGCTACACCTTC.

J is TRBJ1-5 and V is TRBV7-2, with D perhaps TRBD1 (6 bases). Germline CDR1 SGHTA, CDR2 FQGNSA. This CDR3 is built from 16 residues. Trimming cost V 5 bases and J 2 bases, with 16 bases left between them. The CDR3 protein is CASSRPTGSGNQPQHF. The DNA of the CDR3 is TGTGCCAGCAGCCGACCAACAGGGTCCGGCAATCAGCCCCAGCATTTT.

The chain links TRBV13 to TRBJ1-6; D unresolved. V was trimmed by 2 bases and J by 7 bases, leaving 6 bases between them. CDR3 length: 13 residues. Germline V gene data show CDR1 as PRHDT and CDR2 as FYEKMQ (reference sequence). DNA for the CDR3: TGTGCCAGCAGCTTAACCCCGAATTCACCCCTCCACTTT. It translates to CASSLTPNSPLHF.

The chain has TRBV6-6 and TRBJ1-1; D perhaps matches TRBD1 (6 bases). Looked up from germline, CDR1 is MNHNY and CDR2 is SVGAGI (reference sequence). This CDR3 comprises 11 residues. The V end was cut by 5 bases, the J end by 8 bases, with 9 bases between. The CDR3 DNA sequence: TGTGCCAGCAGTCCCGACAGGGAAGCTTTCTTT. As protein: CASSPDREAFF.

The CDR3 protein is CASSPRRDRVKGETQYF. CDR3 DNA sequence: TGTGCCAGCAGCCCTAGGAGGGACAGGGTAAAGGGAGAGACCCAGTACTTC. The chain employs TRBV7-6 and TRBJ2-5; 9 bases fit TRBD1. The CDR3 has 17 residues. The J segment lost 4 bases and the V segment lost 5 bases, leaving 14 bases of the junction unmatched. Looked up from germline, CDR1 is SGHVS and CDR2 is FNYEAQ.

The genes are TRBV20-1 and TRBJ1-4; D remains unclear. Germline V gene sequence: CDR1 DFQATT, CDR2 SNEGSKA (reference sequence). The ends were cut back, 3 bases at V and 14 bases at J, with 13 bases in the middle. The CDR3 has 11 amino acids. The CDR3 nucleotides read TGCAGTGCTAGCACCGACGTTTCGCTGTTTTTT. Its translation is CSASTDVSLFF.

Comment on this clone: The DNA is omitted, as the CDR3 cannot be located on it reliably, and the CDR3 follows TCRdb's listing. The chain combines TRBV5-6 with TRBJ2-5; the listed D gene, TRBD2, was not tested against the DNA. The CDR3 sequence runs 14 residues, both termini included. Germline V gene data show CDR1 as SGHDT and CDR2 as YYEEEE. CDR3 residues: CASSFELSWETQYF.

This rearrangement joins TRBV27 to TRBJ2-1; D assignment may be TRBD1 or TRBD2 (5 bases each). CDR1 and CDR2 from the germline V gene are MNHEY and SMNVEV (reference sequence). This CDR3 has 15 amino acids. Trimming took off 2 bases at V and 0 bases at J, with 8 bases between the two ends. The CDR3 sequence is CASSLRGGSYNEQFF. As DNA, the CDR3 is TGTGCCAGCAGTTTACGGGGCGGCTCCTACAATGAGCAGTTCTTC.

This clone was counted a single time. This chain joins TRBV19 and TRBJ2-7, with D perhaps TRBD1 or TRBD2 (5 bases each). The V gene's germline CDR1 is LNHDA and CDR2 SQIVND (reference sequence). V lost 3 bases, J lost 3 bases, and 15 bases lay in between. The CDR3 consists of 15 residues. Here the CDR3 reads CASSIRGGHIYEQYF. The DNA for the CDR3 is TGTGCCAGTAGTATTCGGGGCGGACACATCTACGAGCAGTACTTC.

The J gene is TRBJ1-4, the V gene TRBV6-6; D is unresolved. The CDR3 length is 12 residues. Trimming left V 7 bases short and J 3 bases short, with 6 bases between. Germline assignment: CDR1 MNHNY and CDR2 SVGAGI (reference sequence). The CDR3 DNA is TGTGCCAGCAAGGACCCTAATGAAAAACTGTTTTTT. It translates to CASKDPNEKLFF.

The V gene is TRBV7-9, the J gene TRBJ2-7; 8 positions match TRBD1. V trimming: 5 bases; J trimming: 6 bases; junction bases outside the gene matches: 6. The CDR3 is 13 residues long. CDR1 is SEHNR and CDR2 is FQNEAQ in the germline V gene (reference sequence). The CDR3 is CASSPDRAVEQYF. For the CDR3, the DNA is TGTGCCAGCAGCCCGGACAGGGCGGTCGAGCAGTACTTC. Using reference TRBV7-9 and TRBJ2-7 for the parts outside the CDR3, the full variable domain is DTGVSQNPRHKITKRGQNVTFRCDPISEHNRLYWYRQTLGQGPEFLTYFQNEAQLEKSRLLSDRFSAERPKGSFSTLEIQRTEQGDSAMYLCASSPDRAVEQYFGPGTRLTVT.